The 8 T cell receptor beta chains below were found in one sample sequenced in a study of blood T cell repertoires in COVID-19. Measured with immunoSEQ multiplex PCR; TCRdb has only the in-frame clones, and not every one. Among just over 90,000 clones listed, less than 85% were seen once. What was sequenced was peripheral blood. The receptor source for this set is a man between 70 and 80 years old with acute or convalescent COVID-19.

This clone was recorded a few times. The chain links TRBV2 to TRBJ1-2; 7 bases are a match to TRBD1. The V segment lost 5 bases and the J segment 5 bases; nucleotides outside the gene matches: 8. Germline values: CDR1 SNHLY, CDR2 FYNNEI. This CDR3 has 14 residues. CDR3 in amino acids: CASSSQGPGYGYTF. In DNA, the CDR3 is TGTGCCAGCAGTTCACAGGGGCCTGGGTATGGCTACACCTTC.

This chain joins TRBV7-9 and TRBJ2-7; D unresolved. Germline V gene sequence: CDR1 SEHNR, CDR2 FQNEAQ (reference sequence). There are 16 residues in the CDR3. V was clipped by 1 base and J by 0 bases, with 13 bases between them. The CDR3 sequence is CASSLVGGVSSYEQYF. The DNA of the CDR3 is TGTGCCAGCAGCTTAGTAGGTGGAGTTAGCTCCTACGAGCAGTACTTC.

This clone has just a few counts. The rearrangement joins TRBV25-1 to TRBJ2-2; D might be TRBD1 (5 bases). Germline loops: CDR1 MGHDK, CDR2 SYGVNS. V lost 2 bases to trimming and J lost 4 bases, with 8 bases between them. The CDR3 length is 14 residues. The CDR3 region is CASSEGRVTGELFF. The CDR3 DNA reads as TGTGCCAGCAGTGAAGGCAGGGTCACCGGGGAGCTGTTTTTT. The full variable domain, in which reference TRBV25-1 and TRBJ2-2 provide the parts outside the CDR3, is EADIYQTPRYLVIGTGKKITLECSQTMGHDKMYWYQQDPGMELHLIHYSYGVNSTEKGDLSSESTVSRIRTEHFPLTLESARPSHTSQYLCASSEGRVTGELFFGEGSRLTVL.

The CDR3 region is CASSKGLLSPQHF. CDR3 DNA: TGTGCCAGCAGTAAGGGACTACTTAGTCCCCAGCATTTT. The chain links TRBV6-5 to TRBJ1-5; possibly TRBD1 for D (5 bases). V was shortened by 5 bases and J by 10 bases, with 15 bases between the two germline ends. This CDR3 region has 13 residues. Germline V CDR1 and CDR2: MNHEY, SVGAGI.

This clone was seen only once. This sequence joins TRBV5-5 and TRBJ1-5, with D tentatively TRBD1 (5 bases). Germline V gives CDR1 SGHKS, CDR2 YYEKEE (reference sequence). The CDR3 contains 16 residues. The ends were cut back, 0 bases at V and 1 base at J, with 11 bases in the middle. In DNA, the CDR3 is TGTGCCAGCAGCTTGGCCGGGGGTTGGAGCAATCAGCCCCAGCATTTT. Translated: CASSLAGGWSNQPQHF.

A few counts support this clone. The chain is built from TRBV4-1 and TRBJ2-2, with D uncertain. Germline V gene lookup returns CDR1 MGHRA and CDR2 YSYEKL. Trimming removed 0 bases from V and 3 bases from J, with 8 bases in between. The CDR3 length is 15 residues. CDR3 sequence reads: CASSQDLADTGELFF. As DNA, the CDR3 is TGCGCCAGCAGCCAAGATCTGGCGGACACCGGGGAGCTGTTTTTT.

There are a few counts of this clone. The V call is TRBV7-9, the J call TRBJ2-7; 8 bases match TRBD1. The germline CDR1 and CDR2 sequences are SEHNR and FQNEAQ (reference sequence). The CDR3 runs 16 residues. The V segment lost 1 base and the J segment 0 bases; nucleotides outside the gene matches: 5. CDR3 DNA sequence: TGTGCCAGCAGCTTAGTCCGGACAGGGAGCTCCTACGAGCAGTACTTC. Amino acids: CASSLVRTGSSYEQYF.

The chain joins TRBV5-1 to TRBJ2-1; D might be TRBD2 (6 bases). From germline, CDR1 is SGHRS and CDR2 YFSETQ. Trimming removed 3 bases from V and 7 bases from J, with 17 bases in between. The CDR3 sequence is 15 residues long. The CDR3 region is CASSSEGPDGNEQFF. Written as DNA, the CDR3 is TGCGCCAGCAGCTCGGAGGGGCCAGACGGAAATGAGCAGTTCTTC.